This TCR beta chain is from a study of blood T cell repertoires in COVID-19. Study in general: T cells, B-cell-depleted T cells, or PBMCs supplied cDNA or gDNA.

Per the germline V gene, CDR1 is KGHSY and CDR2 is FQNENV. This CDR3 has 15 amino acids. Trimming left V 0 bases short and J 0 bases short, with 8 bases between. As processed by the authors: How many nucleated cells were present was estimated from reference gene primer amplification. The protocol was immunoSEQ multiplex PCR, while the TCRdb copy is restricted to in-frame clones and leaves out a portion. The V and J calls and clone size were taken over from that table, and D and trimming were inferred from the DNA. The table includes 200,000 or so clones, nearly 90% detected once. This chain links TRBV16 with TRBJ2-5; D might be TRBD2 (7 bases). The source material was peripheral blood. The receptor comes from a woman aged 40 to 50 who had recovered from COVID-19. Here the CDR3 DNA reads TGTGCCAGCAGCCAATCGCGGGGGCACCAAGAGACCCAGTACTTC. As protein: CASSQSRGHQETQYF.